One sample yielded the 8 T cell receptor beta chains listed below, sequenced in a study of T cells expressing NK-cell markers. TCRdb re-called the 5' RACE reads; one entry per CDR3 protein, DNA not given. There are some 500,000 distinct CDR3 sequences in the sample, with over 1.1% held by the top ten. Source material: blood T cells: a sorted CD56 or NKG2C T cell subset, CD4+ or CD8+ T cells, or bulk PBMC T cells (not recorded which). Receptor source: a woman aged 45-60 years in good health.

The rearrangement links TRBV7-9 to TRBJ2-2. Per the germline V gene, CDR1 is SEHNR and CDR2 is FQNEAQ (reference sequence). The CDR3 length is 14 residues. CDR3 residues: CASSLEVRTGELFF.

This rearrangement joins TRBV7-8 to TRBJ2-1; the D call from TCRdb, TRBD1, cannot be confirmed without DNA. In germline, CDR1 is SGHVS, CDR2 FQNEAQ. The CDR3 spans 15 residues. CDR3 sequence: CASSLQGATYNEQFF.

The chain carries TRBV20-1 and TRBJ2-3; the D call from TCRdb, TRBD2, cannot be confirmed without DNA. CDR1 and CDR2 (germline): DFQATT, SNEGSKA (reference sequence). The CDR3 covers 17 residues. The chain's CDR3 is CSAGGRLAGATADTQYF.

The chain couples TRBV12-3 or TRBV12-4 to TRBJ2-7; TCRdb's D call of TRBD2 is untestable without DNA. The CDR3 spans 15 residues. The CDR3 region is CASSLVMGTSLEQYF.

This chain uses TRBV19 with TRBJ1-3; the TCRdb call, TRBD1, lacks DNA for checking. The CDR3 covers 15 residues. CDR1 is LNHDA and CDR2 is SQIVND in the germline V gene (reference sequence). The CDR3 protein is CATHPGQGLGNTIYF.

The chain has TRBV24-1 and TRBJ1-2; TCRdb picks TRBD1, but there is no DNA to check that call. CDR1 is KGHDR and CDR2 is SFDVKD in the germline V gene. The CDR3 length is 13 residues. Here the CDR3 reads CATRQGTNYGYTF.

This sequence joins TRBV29-1 and TRBJ2-1; TCRdb indicates TRBD1, and absent DNA this call remains unverified. The CDR3 contains 11 residues. The germline V gene has CDR1 SQVTM and CDR2 ANQGSEA. The CDR3 sequence: CSAGQYNEQFF.

This chain uses TRBV29-1 with TRBJ2-1; the TCRdb D gene call, TRBD2, has no DNA to confirm it. Germline CDR1 reads SQVTM; CDR2 reads ANQGSEA. The CDR3 covers 13 residues. The CDR3 region is CSVVGLVYNEQFF.